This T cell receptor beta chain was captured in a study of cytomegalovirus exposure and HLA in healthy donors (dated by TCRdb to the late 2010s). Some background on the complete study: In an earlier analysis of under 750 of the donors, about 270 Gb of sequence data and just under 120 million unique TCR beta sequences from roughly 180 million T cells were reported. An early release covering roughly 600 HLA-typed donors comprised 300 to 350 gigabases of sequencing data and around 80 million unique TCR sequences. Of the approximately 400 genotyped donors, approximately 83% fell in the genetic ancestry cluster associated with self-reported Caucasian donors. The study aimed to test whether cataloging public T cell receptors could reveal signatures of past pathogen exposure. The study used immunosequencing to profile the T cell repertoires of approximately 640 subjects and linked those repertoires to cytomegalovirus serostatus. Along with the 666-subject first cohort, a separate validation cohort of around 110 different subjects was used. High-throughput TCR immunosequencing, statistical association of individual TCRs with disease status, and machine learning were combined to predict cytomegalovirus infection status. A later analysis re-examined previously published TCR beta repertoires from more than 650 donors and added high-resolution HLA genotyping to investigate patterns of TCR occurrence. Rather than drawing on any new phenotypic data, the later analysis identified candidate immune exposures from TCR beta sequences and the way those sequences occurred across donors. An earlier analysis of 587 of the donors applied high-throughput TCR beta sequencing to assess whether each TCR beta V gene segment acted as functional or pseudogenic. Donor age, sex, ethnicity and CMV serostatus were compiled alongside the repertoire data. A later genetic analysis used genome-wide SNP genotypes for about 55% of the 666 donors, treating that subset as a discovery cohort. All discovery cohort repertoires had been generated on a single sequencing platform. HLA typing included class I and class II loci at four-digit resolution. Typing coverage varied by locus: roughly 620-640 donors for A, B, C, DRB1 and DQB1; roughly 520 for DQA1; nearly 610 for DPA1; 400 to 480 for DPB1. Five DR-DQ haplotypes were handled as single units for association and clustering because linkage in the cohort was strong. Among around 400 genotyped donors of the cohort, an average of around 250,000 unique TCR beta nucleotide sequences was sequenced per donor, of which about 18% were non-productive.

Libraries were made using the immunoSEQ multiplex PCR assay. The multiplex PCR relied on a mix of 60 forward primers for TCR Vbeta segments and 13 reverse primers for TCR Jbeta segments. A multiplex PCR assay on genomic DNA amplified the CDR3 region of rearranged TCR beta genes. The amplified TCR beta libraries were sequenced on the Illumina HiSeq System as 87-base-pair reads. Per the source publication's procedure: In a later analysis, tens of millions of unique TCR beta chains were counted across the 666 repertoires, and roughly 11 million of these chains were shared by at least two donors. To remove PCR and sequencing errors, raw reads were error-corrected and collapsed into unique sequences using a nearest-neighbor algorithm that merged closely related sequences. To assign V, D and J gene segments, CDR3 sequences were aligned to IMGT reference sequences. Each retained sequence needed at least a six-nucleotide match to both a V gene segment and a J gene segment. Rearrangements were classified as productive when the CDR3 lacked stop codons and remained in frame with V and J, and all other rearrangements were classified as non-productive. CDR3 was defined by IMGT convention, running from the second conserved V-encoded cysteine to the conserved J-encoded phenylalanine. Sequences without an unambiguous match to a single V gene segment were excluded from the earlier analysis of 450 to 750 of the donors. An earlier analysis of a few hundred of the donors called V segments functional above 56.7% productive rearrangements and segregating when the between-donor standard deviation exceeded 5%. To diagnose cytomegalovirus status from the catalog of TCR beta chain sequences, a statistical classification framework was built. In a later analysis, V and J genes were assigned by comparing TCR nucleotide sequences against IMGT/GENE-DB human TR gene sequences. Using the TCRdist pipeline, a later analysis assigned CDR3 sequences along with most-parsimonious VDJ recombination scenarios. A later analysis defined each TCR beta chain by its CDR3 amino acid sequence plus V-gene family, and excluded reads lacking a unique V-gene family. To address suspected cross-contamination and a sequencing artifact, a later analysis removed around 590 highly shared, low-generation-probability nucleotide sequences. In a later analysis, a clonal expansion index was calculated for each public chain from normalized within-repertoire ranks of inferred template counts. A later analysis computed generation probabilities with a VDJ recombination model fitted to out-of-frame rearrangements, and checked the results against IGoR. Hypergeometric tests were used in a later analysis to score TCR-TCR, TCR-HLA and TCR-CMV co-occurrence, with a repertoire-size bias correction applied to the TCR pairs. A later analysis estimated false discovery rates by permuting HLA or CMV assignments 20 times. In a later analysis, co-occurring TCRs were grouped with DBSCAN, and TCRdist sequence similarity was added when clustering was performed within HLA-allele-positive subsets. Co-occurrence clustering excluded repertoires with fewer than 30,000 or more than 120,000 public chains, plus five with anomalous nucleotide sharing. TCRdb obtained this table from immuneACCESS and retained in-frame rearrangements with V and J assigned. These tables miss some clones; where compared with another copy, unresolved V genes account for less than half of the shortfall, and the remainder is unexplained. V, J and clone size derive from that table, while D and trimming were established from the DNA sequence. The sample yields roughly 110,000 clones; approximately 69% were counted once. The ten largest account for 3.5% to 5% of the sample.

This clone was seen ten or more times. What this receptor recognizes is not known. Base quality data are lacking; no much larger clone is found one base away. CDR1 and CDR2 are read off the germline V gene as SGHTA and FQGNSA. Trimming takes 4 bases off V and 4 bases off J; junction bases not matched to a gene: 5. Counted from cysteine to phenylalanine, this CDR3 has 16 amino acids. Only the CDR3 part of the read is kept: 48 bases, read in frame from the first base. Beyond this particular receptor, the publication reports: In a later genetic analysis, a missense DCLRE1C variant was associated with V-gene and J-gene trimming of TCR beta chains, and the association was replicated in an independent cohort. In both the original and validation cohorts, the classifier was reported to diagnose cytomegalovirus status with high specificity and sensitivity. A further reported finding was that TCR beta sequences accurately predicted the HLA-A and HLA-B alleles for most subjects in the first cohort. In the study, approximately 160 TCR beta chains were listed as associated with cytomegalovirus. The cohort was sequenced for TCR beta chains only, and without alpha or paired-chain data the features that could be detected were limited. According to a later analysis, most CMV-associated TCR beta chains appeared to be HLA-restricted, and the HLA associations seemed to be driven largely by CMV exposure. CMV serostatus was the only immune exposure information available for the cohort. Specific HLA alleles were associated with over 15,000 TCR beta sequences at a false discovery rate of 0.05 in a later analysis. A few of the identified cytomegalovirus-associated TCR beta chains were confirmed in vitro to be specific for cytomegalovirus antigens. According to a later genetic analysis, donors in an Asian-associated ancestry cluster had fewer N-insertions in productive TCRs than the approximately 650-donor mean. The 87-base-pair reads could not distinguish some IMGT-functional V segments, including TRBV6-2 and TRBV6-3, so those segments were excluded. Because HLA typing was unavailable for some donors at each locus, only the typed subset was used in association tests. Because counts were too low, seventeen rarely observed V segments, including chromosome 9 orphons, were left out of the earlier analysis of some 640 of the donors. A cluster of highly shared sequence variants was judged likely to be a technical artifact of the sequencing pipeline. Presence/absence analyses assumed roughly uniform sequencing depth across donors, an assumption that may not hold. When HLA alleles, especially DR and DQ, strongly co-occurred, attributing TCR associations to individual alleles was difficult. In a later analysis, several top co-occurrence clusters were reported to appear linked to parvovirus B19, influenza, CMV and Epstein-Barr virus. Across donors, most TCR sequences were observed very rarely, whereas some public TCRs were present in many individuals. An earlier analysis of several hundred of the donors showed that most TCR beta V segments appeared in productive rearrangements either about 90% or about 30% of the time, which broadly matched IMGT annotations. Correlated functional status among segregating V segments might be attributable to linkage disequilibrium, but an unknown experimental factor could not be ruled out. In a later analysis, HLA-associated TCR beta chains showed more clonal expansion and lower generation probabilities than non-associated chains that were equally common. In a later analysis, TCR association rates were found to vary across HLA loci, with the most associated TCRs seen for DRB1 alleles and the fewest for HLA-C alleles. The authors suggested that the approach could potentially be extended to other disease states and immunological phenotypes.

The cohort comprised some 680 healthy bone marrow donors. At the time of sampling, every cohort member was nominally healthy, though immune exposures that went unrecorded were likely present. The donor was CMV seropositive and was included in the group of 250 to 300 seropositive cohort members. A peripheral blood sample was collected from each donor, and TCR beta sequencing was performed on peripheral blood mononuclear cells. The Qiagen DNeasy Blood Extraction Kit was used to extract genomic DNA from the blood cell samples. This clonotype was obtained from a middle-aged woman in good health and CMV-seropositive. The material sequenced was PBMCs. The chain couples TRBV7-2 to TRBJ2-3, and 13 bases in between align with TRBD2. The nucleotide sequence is TGTGCCAGCAGCTCCGGACTAGCGGGAGTGGCAGATACGCAGTATTTT. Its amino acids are CASSSGLAGVADTQYF.